This T cell receptor (beta chain) is from a study of post-analysis software for immune sequencing data. For the study at large: Relapsing-remitting, secondary progressive and progressive-relapsing multiple sclerosis were all included among the disease courses. Study conclusions and caveats: Those samples that were prepared in the same batch co-clustered strongly by F measure. Relative to controls, patients had 4 or 5 TRBV segments at higher frequency, with TRBV5-6, TRBV5-1 and TRBV20-1 among these.

In regard to this clonotype: Its antigen is still unknown.

Each TCR beta cDNA library carried unique molecular identifiers. TCRdb reprocessed the PCR reads with MiXCR, giving one entry per CDR3 protein. The repertoire includes about 680,000 distinct CDR3 sequences, approximately 60% of them detected once, and roughly 12% sits in the top ten. CDR3 length: 18 residues. The junction had 14 bases not matched to a gene; V was cut back by 3 bases and J by 4 bases. This rearrangement joins TRBV12-3 or TRBV12-4 to TRBJ2-1, with 8 nucleotides matching TRBD2. The receptor was derived from a girl aged 2 to 9 with multiple sclerosis. The sequenced material came from blood. The CDR3 DNA reads as TGTGCCAGCAGTTTTAGAGGCCCCGCGGGAGGCAAATACAATGAGCAGTTCTTC. It yields the protein CASSFRGPAGGKYNEQFF.